The text below deals with one T cell receptor beta chain. This sample is part of a study of T cell changes during pregnancy in multiple sclerosis. The CDR3 has 16 amino acids. Trimming cost V 1 base and J 3 bases, with 15 bases left between them. The germline V gene has CDR1 KGHSH and CDR2 LQKENI. The table came from immunoSEQ multiplex PCR; TCRdb's copy has only in-frame clones and leaves some out. The sample lists under 130,000 clones, roughly 90% seen once, with approximately 3.5% in the top ten. This chain connects TRBV18 to TRBJ1-1, with D unclear. The TCR sequence derives from a female donor with multiple sclerosis, enrolled in a pregnancy study. Source: peripheral blood, taken after pregnancy. CDR3 sequence (DNA): TGTGCCAGCTCACCACTCCCGCCTGGGAGGGACACTGAAGCTTTCTTT. Translating it yields CASSPLPPGRDTEAFF.